This T cell receptor (beta chain) is from a study of PD-1 blockade in classical Hodgkin lymphoma. Time point given: cycle 4 day 1 (C4D1), after five to seven weeks of nivolumab. Each patient experienced a relapse that followed autologous stem cell transplantation, and brentuximab vedotin exposure varied. Notes on the study in general: Exclusion was applied to patients who started nivolumab under 1 year after ASCT. TCR diversity at baseline was reported to be reduced in newly diagnosed patients relative to healthy donors. Baseline diversity in complete responders resembled that of newly diagnosed patients.

Trimming cost V 4 bases and J 2 bases; bases outside gene matches: 4. The CDR3 is 14 amino acids. Germline lookup yields CDR1 SGHRS and CDR2 YFSETQ. For this clone: Its antigen is unidentified.

Assay: immunoSEQ multiplex PCR; the TCRdb copy retains only in-frame clones and omits some. The sample includes roughly 40,000 clones, 78% of them seen just once. The sequences come from peripheral blood mononuclear cells (PBMCs), collected before the fourth cycle of nivolumab. The receptor was isolated from a human donor with classical Hodgkin lymphoma. The rearrangement joins TRBV5-1 to TRBJ2-3; TRBD1 matches 7 bases. The CDR3 bases are TGCGCCAGCAGCCCAGGGGGTTCCACAGATACGCAGTATTTT. It encodes CASSPGGSTDTQYF.